These T cell receptor beta chains were read from a single sample in a study of identical twins. One entry per CDR3 protein results from TCRdb running MiXCR on the 5' RACE reads. The table lists a few hundred thousand distinct CDR3 sequences, 8.5% to 10% of them singletons. Sequencing input: naive T cells sorted from blood. Receptors originate from a woman aged 50 to 60 in good health. Each CDR3 is given with its conserved first and last residue. A D gene is named only where the DNA matches it firmly. For some rows the clone size is stated as once, few or many, or as a class when expanded; others skip it.

d_call,j_call,v_call,clone_size,cdr3_nt,cdr3_aa
NA,TRBJ2-3,TRBV2,many,TGTGCCAGCAGTGAAGAATCCGCCACAGATACGCAGTATTTT,CASSEESATDTQYF
NA,TRBJ2-6,TRBV7-6,NA,TGTGCCAGCAGCTTAAAATCCCGGACGCCCGGGGGGGCCAACGTCCTGACTTTC,CASSLKSRTPGGANVLTF
TRBD2,TRBJ2-3,TRBV27,NA,TGTGCCAGCAGTTTCGGGACTAGCGGACCCCGCACAGATACGCAGTATTTT,CASSFGTSGPRTDTQYF
NA,TRBJ2-5,TRBV20-1,NA,TGCAGTGCTAGAGATCTGACGACAACTCAAGAGACCCAGTACTTC,CSARDLTTTQETQYF
NA,TRBJ2-5,TRBV7-7,few,TGTGCTAGCAGCCCGGTCCGGGGCCCGAATGAGACCCAGTACTTC,CASSPVRGPNETQYF
TRBD2,TRBJ2-1,TRBV27,few,TGTGCCGCCGGGACTAGCGTTTACAATGAGCAGTTCTTC,CAAGTSVYNEQFF
TRBD2,TRBJ2-5,TRBV12-3/TRBV12-4,many,TGTGCCAGCAGTTTAGGGCCAGCGGGGACCCAAGAGACCCAGTACTTC,CASSLGPAGTQETQYF
NA,TRBJ1-1,TRBV15,few,TGTGCCACCAGCAGCGGCGTCAGGGACACTGAAGCTTTCTTT,CATSSGVRDTEAFF
TRBD2,TRBJ2-5,TRBV6-5,NA,TGTGCCAGCAGTTACTCGAGAGCGGGGGGCCGAGAGACCCAGTACTTC,CASSYSRAGGRETQYF
TRBD1,TRBJ2-1,TRBV11-2,NA,TGTGCCAGCAGCCACCCGAACAGTAGGGACAGGGTGATTCGCGCCTACAATGAGCAGTTCTTC,CASSHPNSRDRVIRAYNEQFF
TRBD1,TRBJ1-1,TRBV2,NA,TGTGCCAGCAGCCAAAACAGGGGGACGAACACTGAAGCTTTCTTT,CASSQNRGTNTEAFF
TRBD2,TRBJ2-2,TRBV14,few,TGTGCCAGCAGCCACGGGGGGTCTTGGGTTCTTCTGGAGCTGTTTTTT,CASSHGGSWVLLELFF
NA,TRBJ2-7,TRBV27,many,TGTGCCAGCAGTTTCTGGGACGGGGAGCAGTACTTC,CASSFWDGEQYF
NA,TRBJ1-1,TRBV5-6,NA,TGTGCCAGCAGCCCCGAGAAGGGGGGCACTGAAGCTTTCTTT,CASSPEKGGTEAFF
NA,TRBJ2-5,TRBV20-1,few,TGCAGTGCTCCCGGGCGGTCCCAAGAGACCCAGTACTTC,CSAPGRSQETQYF
NA,TRBJ1-2,TRBV29-1,NA,TGCAGCGTTGAAGGGGCGCTTGGCTACACCTTC,CSVEGALGYTF
NA,TRBJ2-3,TRBV12-3/TRBV12-4,many,TGTGCCAGCAGTCTTAGGGGAGATACGCAGTATTTT,CASSLRGDTQYF
NA,TRBJ1-5,TRBV13,NA,TGTGCCAGCAGCCGGGCGGGAGAAGGGGGCAATCAGCCCCAGCATTTT,CASSRAGEGGNQPQHF
NA,TRBJ2-7,TRBV20-1,many,TGCAGTGCTGGTGATGTAGGGGCCGACGAGCAGTACTTC,CSAGDVGADEQYF
TRBD2,TRBJ2-2,TRBV12-3/TRBV12-4,few,TGTGCCAGCAGTCCGGGACTAGCGGGACCCACCGGGGAGCTGTTTTTT,CASSPGLAGPTGELFF
NA,TRBJ1-2,TRBV6-1,NA,TGTGCCAGCAGTGAAGTCACCCTGGATGGCTACACCTTC,CASSEVTLDGYTF
NA,TRBJ2-1,TRBV6-2/TRBV6-3,few,TGTGCCAGCAGTCCTTTTGGAAGCTCCTACAATGAGCAGTTCTTC,CASSPFGSSYNEQFF
NA,TRBJ2-3,TRBV15,many,TGTGCCACCAGCACAAGGGTCACAGATACGCAGTATTTT,CATSTRVTDTQYF
NA,TRBJ1-2,TRBV20-1,few,TGCAGTGCTAGAGAGCCTGGGGATGGCTACACCTTC,CSAREPGDGYTF
NA,TRBJ2-2,TRBV5-1,many,TGCGCCAGCAGCTTCCTAACGTCGAACACCGGGGAGCTGTTTTTT,CASSFLTSNTGELFF
NA,TRBJ2-3,TRBV20-1,NA,TGCAGCGTGCTATGGGATACGCAGTATTTT,CSVLWDTQYF
NA,TRBJ1-4,TRBV27,few,TGTGCCAGCAGTCCCCTGGCCTTGGAGGGCGAAAAACTGTTTTTT,CASSPLALEGEKLFF
TRBD1,TRBJ2-5,TRBV7-9,NA,TGTGCCAGCAGTACAGCGGGACAGGGAGAGACCCAGTACTTC,CASSTAGQGETQYF
NA,TRBJ1-2,TRBV5-5,NA,TGTGCCAGCAGCTTAGGTCCGGTTAACTATGGCTACACCTTC,CASSLGPVNYGYTF
TRBD2,TRBJ2-1,TRBV5-1,many,TGCGCCAGCAGCGTTGACCCAACTAGCGGGAGGTCCTATGAGCAGTTCTTC,CASSVDPTSGRSYEQFF
TRBD2,TRBJ2-1,TRBV7-8,few,TGTGCCAGCAGCATACTAGCGGGATTAAACAATGAGCAGTTCTTC,CASSILAGLNNEQFF
NA,TRBJ2-1,TRBV24-1,NA,TGTGCCACCAGTGATTTGCTAAGTAGTGAGCAGTTCTTC,CATSDLLSSEQFF
NA,TRBJ2-1,TRBV2,few,TGTGCCAGCCCCGAACCTAAAAACTTCAATGAGCAGTTCTTC,CASPEPKNFNEQFF
NA,TRBJ1-5,TRBV7-2,few,TGTGCCAGCAGCTTAAGGTCAGGGAGTAGCAATCAGCCCCAGCATTTT,CASSLRSGSSNQPQHF
TRBD2,TRBJ2-1,TRBV3-1,few,TGTGCCAGCAGCGTAGCGGGAGGGCCCCATGAGCAGTTCTTC,CASSVAGGPHEQFF
NA,TRBJ2-1,TRBV20-1,few,TGCAGTGCTAGAGATGACCACACCTCCTACAATGAGCAGTTCTTC,CSARDDHTSYNEQFF
TRBD2,TRBJ2-2,TRBV12-3/TRBV12-4,NA,TGTGCCAGCAGCCCAGGGCTGGGCGGGAGCTCGAACACCGGGGAGCTGTTTTTT,CASSPGLGGSSNTGELFF